This T cell receptor (beta chain) was documented in a study of CD8+CD57+ T cells in acquired aplastic anemia. Genomic DNA, serving as template, underwent TCR beta VDJ and CDR3 profiling. In TCRdb, the reads were re-called with MiXCR into one record per CDR3 protein. This repertoire shows a few hundred thousand distinct CDR3 sequences, roughly 50% found once; its top ten account for 20%. The CDR3 is 16 amino acids. V was trimmed by 5 bases and J by 1 base, leaving 15 bases between them. CDR1 and CDR2 from the germline V gene are SGHTA and FQGTGA. Only patients with CD8+CD57+ cell expansion on flow cytometry were chosen for sequencing. This clonotype was seen a few times.

The origin of this receptor is a human donor with aplastic anemia. The rearrangement joins TRBV7-3 to TRBJ2-1; D possibly corresponds to TRBD2 (7 bases). The sample was sorted CD4+, CD8+, or CD8+CD57+ T cells (not recorded which) from PBMCs. CDR3 loop: CASSPQAGASYNEQFF. CDR3 coding DNA: TGTGCCAGCAGCCCCCAGGCGGGGGCGTCCTACAATGAGCAGTTCTTC.